The 19 T cell receptor beta chains given below trace back to one sample, sequenced in a study of T cells in Graves' hyperthyroidism and ophthalmopathy. What was amplified from RNA transcripts were TCR beta CDR3 regions. Carried out on the TCR CDR3, a first-round RT-PCR used the HTBI primer set. TCRdb reprocessed the multiplex PCR reads via MiXCR and lists one record per CDR3 protein. Found here are over 700,000 distinct CDR3 sequences, 38% of them singletons; the top ten hold 8.9%. The sequenced sample was blood. The receptors derive from a man aged 18 to 30 with Graves' hyperthyroidism.

This clonotype turned up a few times. The genes are TRBV7-1 and TRBJ2-6, with 7 bases identical to TRBD2. TRBV7-1 is sorted into the ORF group, with uncertain function. V shed 5 bases, J shed 0 bases, and the junction held 4 bases outside the gene matches. CDR3 size: 16 residues. The CDR3 DNA reads TGTGCCAGCAGCCCAGGCGGGAGCTCTGGGGCCAACGTCCTGACTTTC. It yields the protein CASSPGGSSGANVLTF.

This chain uses TRBV29-1 with TRBJ2-7, with D unresolved. The CDR3 has 15 residues. Germline V gene sequence: CDR1 SQVTM, CDR2 ANQGSEA. With 4 bases removed from V and 3 bases from J, the gap between germline ends came to 19 bases. CDR3 nucleotides: TGCAGCGTTGGCCCGGGTGGAGAACTTCACTACGAGCAGTACTTC. As protein: CSVGPGGELHYEQYF.

This clonotype was detected a few times. The junction departs from germline at one end; a sequencing error may be responsible. The J gene is TRBJ1-6, the V gene TRBV10-3; a weak D match, TRBD1 (6 bases). The CDR3 consists of 16 residues. CDR1 is ENHRY, CDR2 SYGVKD, per germline. Written as DNA, the CDR3 is TGTGCCAGCAGTGGGGGACAACCTTCTGGGGGTTCACCCCTCCACTTT. Its translation is CASSGGQPSGGSPLHF.

This clonotype has more than one count but fewer than ten. This rearrangement joins TRBV6-5 to TRBJ1-5; D gene uncertain. Germline CDR1 and CDR2: MNHEY and SVGAGI. The CDR3 has 15 residues. V was clipped by 5 bases and J by 0 bases, with 11 bases between them. CDR3 sequence reads: CASSDAGYSNQPQHF. CDR3 bases: TGTGCCAGCAGTGACGCCGGGTATAGCAATCAGCCCCAGCATTTT.

V usage is TRBV20-1 and J usage is TRBJ1-6, with TRBD1 matching over 7 bases. The V and J ends lost 1 base and 3 bases, in that order; junction bases with no gene match: 9. The CDR3 runs to 17 residues. The germline V gene encodes CDR1 DFQATT and CDR2 SNEGSKA (reference sequence). In DNA form, the CDR3 reads TGCAGTGCTAGAGCCCACAGGGGAACACTCTATAATTCACCCCTCCACTTT. This sequence encodes CSARAHRGTLYNSPLHF.

The chain carries TRBV25-1 and TRBJ1-1, with 8 bases that match TRBD1. Looked up from germline, CDR1 is MGHDK and CDR2 is SYGVNS. V shed 3 bases and J 6 bases; nucleotides not matched to a gene: 6. The length of the CDR3 is 14 residues. The CDR3 nucleotides read TGTGCCAGCAGTGACCCAGGGGGCCGACCTGAAGCTTTCTTT. It codes for CASSDPGGRPEAFF.

This clonotype was detected many times. The chain combines TRBV10-3 with TRBJ1-4; D possibly corresponds to TRBD1 (6 bases). Germline V gene data show CDR1 as ENHRY and CDR2 as SYGVKD. The CDR3 totals 14 residues. V was pared by 3 bases and J by 13 bases, with 18 bases between. The CDR3 here is CAISDPDRGPGLFF. The CDR3 region has the DNA TGTGCCATCAGTGACCCGGACAGAGGGCCGGGACTGTTTTTT.

The sample holds a few counts of this clonotype. Mismatch with germline at one junction end may stem from a read error. The chain links TRBV10-2 to TRBJ2-7; D possibly corresponds to TRBD1 (6 bases). The germline V gene encodes CDR1 WSHSY and CDR2 SAAADI. The length of the CDR3 is 16 residues. CDR3 DNA sequence: TGTGCCAGCAGTGAGTTTAAGGGCAGGGGTTCCTACGAGCAGTACTTC. Its protein product is CASSEFKGRGSYEQYF.

This clonotype occurred many times. The chain employs TRBV10-2 and TRBJ2-7; no firm D call. In germline, CDR1 is WSHSY, CDR2 SAAADI. This CDR3 contains 13 residues. V lost 2 bases and J lost 6, with 11 bases in between. The CDR3 nucleotides are TGCGCCAGCAGTGAGCCAGTAGTCGGCGAGCAGTACTTC. This gives the protein CASSEPVVGEQYF.

The table lists this clonotype with a few counts. The chain has TRBV5-5 and TRBJ1-1; no definite D call. The CDR3 consists of 16 residues. CDR1 SGHKS and CDR2 YYEKEE come from the germline V gene (reference sequence). V lost 3 bases, J lost 0 bases, and 15 bases lay in between. For the CDR3, the DNA is TGTGCCAGCAGCTCCATCGGGGAGTTCATGAACACTGAAGCTTTCTTT. Translated, it gives CASSSIGEFMNTEAFF.

The chain has TRBV10-3 and TRBJ2-5; possibly TRBD1 for D (6 bases). Trimming cost V 5 bases and J 2 bases, with 12 bases left between them. This CDR3 spans 14 amino acids. CDR1 is ENHRY and CDR2 is SYGVKD in the germline V gene. CDR3 coding DNA: TGTGCCATCAGTATCCGTACAGGGCAAGAGACCCAGTACTTC. Amino acids: CAISIRTGQETQYF.

The J gene is TRBJ1-1, the V gene TRBV11-1, with D unresolved. In germline, CDR1 is SGHAT, CDR2 FQDESV (reference sequence). The CDR3 extends over 15 amino acids. The V end was cut by 5 bases, the J end by 1 base, with 14 bases between. The CDR3, as DNA: TGTGCCAGCAGCGTGGAGGGTTCGTGGAACACTGAAGCTTTCTTT. It yields the protein CASSVEGSWNTEAFF. The full variable domain, completed using reference TRBV11-1 and TRBJ1-1, is EAEVAQSPRYKITEKSQAVAFWCDPISGHATLYWYRQILGQGPELLVQFQDESVVDDSQLPKDRFSAERLKGVDSTLKIQPAELGDSAMYLCASSVEGSWNTEAFFGQGTRLTVV.

The V call is TRBV7-9, the J call TRBJ2-7, with 8 bases aligning to TRBD1. Germline CDR1 SEHNR, CDR2 FQNEAQ (reference sequence). V was pared by 3 bases and J by 8 bases, with 12 bases of the junction left unmatched. The CDR3 contains 15 residues. The chain's CDR3 is CASSLLGQGITKQYF. CDR3 bases: TGTGCCAGCAGCTTGCTAGGACAGGGAATTACCAAGCAGTACTTC.

As concerns this clonotype: Given a much more abundant clone one base away, this may be a read error. The rearrangement links TRBV15 to TRBJ1-4; D unclear. The germline V gene encodes CDR1 LNHNV and CDR2 YYDKDF (reference sequence). This CDR3 contains 12 residues. As DNA, the CDR3 is TGTGCCACCAGCCGAATAAATGGAAAACTGTTTTTT. Amino acid sequence: CATSRINGKLFF.

As regards this clonotype: Just one base apart from a much larger clone, this may be a read error. The V call is TRBV5-1, the J call TRBJ1-2, with 10 bases that match TRBD1. Germline V gene lookup returns CDR1 SGHRS and CDR2 YFSETQ. Trimming took 4 bases from V and 6 from J; bases not matched to a gene: 6. CDR3 length: 14 amino acids. This CDR3 reads CASSPTGGGHGYTF. CDR3 nucleotides: TGCGCCAGCAGCCCGACAGGGGGCGGCCATGGCTACACCTTC.

This clonotype was picked up a small number of times. The rearrangement joins TRBV6-5 to TRBJ2-7; D call uncertain. The CDR3 sequence is 13 residues long. V was cut by 7 bases and J by 3 bases, with 13 bases left in between. Germline loops: CDR1 MNHEY, CDR2 SVGAGI. In DNA, the CDR3 is TGTGCCAGCAAAGGGTCGGTGGACTACGAGCAGTACTTC. This encodes CASKGSVDYEQYF.

The V and J genes are TRBV5-5 and TRBJ1-2, with D tentatively TRBD1 (5 bases). From germline, CDR1 is SGHKS and CDR2 YYEKEE (reference sequence). The V gene lost 3 bases and the J gene lost 8 bases, with 17 bases spanning the gap. This CDR3 contains 14 residues. The DNA for the CDR3 is TGTGCCAGCAGCTCGGACGGGGGTTTGGGGGGCTACACCTTC. Its protein is CASSSDGGLGGYTF.

Regarding this clonotype: Sequence at one end of the junction differs from germline and may be a read error. The chain combines TRBV6-5 with TRBJ1-2, with 7 bases fitting TRBD1. This CDR3 is 13 amino acids long. CDR1 and CDR2 from the germline V gene are MNHEY and SVGAGI. CDR3 region: CAISYSTGKGYTF. Written as DNA, the CDR3 is TGTGCCATCAGTTACTCGACAGGGAAAGGCTACACCTTC.

This clonotype came up a few times. The gene calls are TRBV7-9 and TRBJ2-2, with D possibly called TRBD1 or TRBD2 (5 bases each). The germline V and J ends were trimmed by 5 bases and 12 bases, with 16 bases remaining between them. This CDR3 region has 13 residues. Germline lookup yields CDR1 SEHNR and CDR2 FQNEAQ (reference sequence). The CDR3 nucleotides are TGTGCCAGCAGCCCCGGGACCGCGGTGAAGCTGTTTTTT. This codes for CASSPGTAVKLFF.